This is a list of T cell receptor beta chains from one sample in a study of blood T cell repertoires in COVID-19. Assay: immunoSEQ multiplex PCR; the TCRdb copy retains only in-frame clones and omits some. This sample has 95,000 to 150,000 clones, with about 83% found just once. Sequencing used PBMCs or T cells enriched from blood (not recorded which). These receptor sequences come from a woman aged 25 to 45 who had recovered from COVID-19. CDR3s include the opening cysteine and the closing phenylalanine or tryptophan. D genes are given only for firm matches. Size values are once, few and many counts, or a class for expanded clones, and some rows have none.

J gene | V gene | D gene | clone size | CDR3 protein | CDR3 DNA
TRBJ2-7 | TRBV4-3 | TRBD2 | - | CASSQDFLAGRAYEQYF | TGCGCCAGCAGCCAAGATTTCCTAGCGGGCCGAGCCTACGAGCAGTACTTC
TRBJ2-7 | TRBV7-9 | - | once | CASSLAALGQSGYEQYF | TGTGCCAGCAGCTTAGCGGCACTAGGACAGAGTGGGTACGAGCAGTACTTC
TRBJ2-3 | TRBV7-3 | - | few | CASSLGETVTDTQYF | TGTGCCAGCAGCTTAGGGGAGACGGTTACAGATACGCAGTATTTT
TRBJ2-5 | TRBV7-9 | - | - | CASSGGETQYF | TGTGCCAGCAGCGGGGGGGAGACCCAGTACTTC
TRBJ2-2 | TRBV5-4 | TRBD2 | - | CASSGWGASGENTGELFF | TGTGCCAGCAGCGGGTGGGGGGCTAGCGGGGAGAACACCGGGGAGCTGTTTTTT
TRBJ2-1 | TRBV6-2/TRBV6-3 | TRBD2 | - | CASSRGGGSVDEQFF | TGTGCCAGCAGTCGGGGGGGCGGGAGTGTCGATGAGCAGTTCTTC
TRBJ2-1 | TRBV7-2 | - | - | CASSLVGRGYNEQFF | TGTGCCAGCAGCTTGGTGGGGAGGGGGTACAATGAGCAGTTCTTC
TRBJ2-1 | TRBV7-2 | TRBD2 | - | CASRLTSGTINEQFF | TGTGCCAGCAGGTTAACTAGCGGGACGATCAATGAGCAGTTCTTC
TRBJ1-3 | TRBV4-2 | TRBD1 | once | CASSQPTGGLGNTIYF | TGTGCCAGCAGCCAACCAACAGGGGGCTTGGGAAACACCATATATTTT
TRBJ2-1 | TRBV7-2 | TRBD2 | once | CASSLESAGGDEQFF | TGTGCCAGCAGCTTAGAAAGTGCGGGAGGCGATGAGCAGTTCTTC
TRBJ1-1 | TRBV19 | - | - | CASTVFVTVQDTEAFF | TGTGCCAGTACGGTTTTTGTGACAGTCCAGGACACTGAAGCTTTCTTT
TRBJ1-2 | TRBV5-6 | - | once | CASSPPPHRSTDGYTF | TGTGCCAGCAGCCCGCCGCCCCACAGGAGCACGGATGGCTACACCTTC
TRBJ1-3 | TRBV30 | - | - | CAWHTGISGNTIYF | TGTGCCTGGCATACAGGGATCTCTGGAAACACCATATATTTT
TRBJ2-3 | TRBV3-1/TRBV3-2 | TRBD2 | - | CASSQEWSAGADTQYF | TGTGCCAGCAGCCAAGAATGGTCAGCGGGGGCAGATACGCAGTATTTT
TRBJ2-7 | TRBV27 | - | - | CASSPPRGSGRANSQQYF | TGTGCCAGCAGTCCGCCCCGGGGGAGCGGCAGGGCTAACTCTCAGCAGTACTTC
TRBJ2-1 | TRBV6-2/TRBV6-3 | - | - | CASSYSRQYNEQFF | TGTGCCAGCAGTTACTCGAGACAGTACAATGAGCAGTTCTTC
TRBJ2-3 | TRBV28 | TRBD2 | - | CASSAWTSGSPAMNF | TGTGCCAGCAGTGCGTGGACTAGCGGGAGTCCGGCGATGAATTTT
TRBJ2-7 | TRBV7-2 | TRBD1 | - | CASSWTGTGGYEQYF | TGTGCCAGCAGCTGGACCGGGACAGGGGGCTACGAGCAGTACTTC
TRBJ2-3 | TRBV28 | TRBD1 | - | CASSATGGTDTQYF | TGTGCCAGCAGTGCGACAGGGGGCACAGATACGCAGTATTTT
TRBJ2-7 | TRBV18 | TRBD1 | - | CASSRPGTGAYEQYF | TGTGCCAGCTCTCGTCCCGGGACAGGGGCCTACGAGCAGTACTTC
TRBJ1-4 | TRBV20-1 | - | - | CSARNGVSLFF | TGCAGTGCTAGAAACGGTGTTTCTCTGTTTTTT
TRBJ1-1 | TRBV28 | - | once | CASSRGPRNTEAFF | TGTGCCAGCAGTCGAGGTCCGAGGAACACTGAAGCTTTCTTT
TRBJ2-3 | TRBV20-1 | TRBD2 | - | CSASVAGRTDTQYF | TGCAGTGCTAGTGTAGCGGGACGCACAGATACGCAGTATTTT
TRBJ1-5 | TRBV4-1 | TRBD1 | - | CASSQVVQGPYSNQPQHF | TGCGCCAGCAGCCAAGTGGTACAGGGGCCCTATAGCAATCAGCCCCAGCATTTT
TRBJ2-1 | TRBV7-2 | TRBD1 | - | CASSSQGDIGEQFF | TGTGCCAGCAGCTCACAGGGGGATATCGGGGAGCAGTTCTTC
TRBJ1-1 | TRBV19 | - | - | CASSIRTELNTEAFF | TGTGCCAGTAGTATTCGGACAGAATTGAACACTGAAGCTTTCTTT
TRBJ2-3 | TRBV2 | TRBD1 | - | CASRQTGVRTDTQYF | TGTGCCAGCAGGCAGACAGGGGTTCGCACAGATACGCAGTATTTT
TRBJ1-2 | TRBV2 | - | - | CASSVPVFGYTF | TGTGCCAGCAGCGTCCCGGTATTCGGCTACACCTTC
TRBJ2-7 | TRBV4-3 | TRBD2 | - | CASSQDTGREQYF | TGCGCCAGCAGCCAAGATACCGGGAGGGAGCAGTACTTC
TRBJ2-7 | TRBV5-1 | - | - | CASSLALGRGYEQYF | TGCGCCAGCAGCTTGGCCCTAGGCAGGGGCTACGAGCAGTACTTC
TRBJ1-2 | TRBV4-3 | - | - | CASSQELQSNYGYTF | TGCGCCAGCAGCCAAGAATTACAGTCTAACTATGGCTACACCTTC
TRBJ2-7 | TRBV28 | - | - | CAIVDRHKATYEQYF | TGTGCCATCGTGGACAGACACAAGGCCACCTACGAGCAGTACTTC
TRBJ2-2 | TRBV7-6 | - | - | CASSSRQGRDTGELFF | TGTGCCAGCAGCTCGAGACAGGGGAGGGACACCGGGGAGCTGTTTTTT
TRBJ2-7 | TRBV28 | TRBD2 | - | CASSLYPSGGYEQYF | TGTGCCAGCAGTTTATATCCTAGCGGGGGGTACGAGCAGTACTTC
TRBJ2-3 | TRBV30 | TRBD2 | - | CAWSVGSLAGAGDTQYF | TGTGCCTGGAGTGTAGGTTCTCTAGCGGGAGCTGGAGATACGCAGTATTTT
TRBJ2-2 | TRBV18 | - | - | CASSPRSSANTGELFF | TGTGCCAGCTCACCACGCAGCAGCGCGAACACCGGGGAGCTGTTTTTT
TRBJ1-5 | TRBV7-9 | TRBD1 | few | CASSLRGDRGQPQHF | TGTGCCAGCAGCTTAAGAGGGGACAGGGGTCAGCCCCAGCATTTT
TRBJ1-2 | TRBV19 | TRBD1 | - | CAIGGQGTSNYGYTF | TGTGCCATCGGGGGACAGGGGACATCTAACTATGGCTACACCTTC